The rows below give T cell receptor beta chains drawn from one sample of a study of response to subunit inactivated influenza vaccine. TCRdb re-derived calls from the RT-PCR reads in MiXCR, one entry per CDR3 protein. The sample has around 150,000 distinct CDR3 sequences, about a tenth seen once; the top ten hold about an eighth. The starting material was non-naive T cells sorted from PBMCs, obtained roughly 47 days after vaccination. These receptors originate from a man aged 45-65 years who received an inactivated influenza vaccine. Both conserved end residues are part of each CDR3. The D gene is left open where the match is weak. Part of the rows lack a size; the others show once, few, many or a class for expanded clones.

d_gene: TRBD1; v_gene: TRBV12-3/TRBV12-4; len: 14; abundance: many; j_gene: TRBJ2-5; CDR3aa: CASRGTGLEQTQYF; CDR3nt: TGTGCCAGCAGGGGGACAGGGTTGGAGCAGACCCAGTACTTC
d_gene: -; v_gene: TRBV5-1; len: 15; abundance: few; j_gene: TRBJ2-7; CDR3aa: CASSLTDREGPEQYF; CDR3nt: TGCGCCAGCAGCTTAACCGACAGGGAGGGCCCCGAGCAGTACTTC
d_gene: -; v_gene: TRBV12-3/TRBV12-4; len: 16; abundance: many; j_gene: TRBJ2-4; CDR3aa: CASSLLGRGSGNIQYF; CDR3nt: TGTGCCAGCAGTTTATTGGGACGAGGGTCGGGAAACATTCAGTACTTC
d_gene: -; v_gene: TRBV20-1; len: 15; abundance: few; j_gene: TRBJ1-6; CDR3aa: CSAIETRGYNSPLHF; CDR3nt: TGCAGTGCTATAGAAACTAGAGGTTATAATTCACCCCTCCACTTT
d_gene: -; v_gene: TRBV9; len: 15; abundance: -; j_gene: TRBJ1-4; CDR3aa: CASSFAGTANEKLFF; CDR3nt: TGTGCCAGCAGCTTCGCCGGGACCGCAAATGAAAAACTGTTTTTT
d_gene: TRBD2; v_gene: TRBV7-6; len: 16; abundance: -; j_gene: TRBJ2-2; CDR3aa: CASSRSGGAGTGELFF; CDR3nt: TGTGCCAGCAGCCGTAGCGGGGGGGCCGGCACCGGGGAGCTGTTTTTT
d_gene: -; v_gene: TRBV7-2; len: 15; abundance: -; j_gene: TRBJ2-7; CDR3aa: CASSLVGDGHYEQYF; CDR3nt: TGTGCCAGCAGCTTAGTGGGGGACGGACACTACGAGCAGTACTTC
d_gene: -; v_gene: TRBV27; len: 14; abundance: few; j_gene: TRBJ2-5; CDR3aa: CASSSSGVIETQYF; CDR3nt: TGTGCCAGCAGTTCTTCAGGGGTTATAGAGACCCAGTACTTC
d_gene: TRBD2; v_gene: TRBV6-4; len: 13; abundance: -; j_gene: TRBJ2-1; CDR3aa: CASSAVAGGEQFF; CDR3nt: TGTGCCAGCAGCGCAGTAGCGGGAGGTGAGCAGTTCTTC
d_gene: TRBD1; v_gene: TRBV3-1; len: 13; abundance: many; j_gene: TRBJ2-3; CDR3aa: CASSQGGQATQYF; CDR3nt: TGTGCCAGCAGCCAAGGCGGACAGGCTACGCAGTATTTT
d_gene: TRBD2; v_gene: TRBV12-3/TRBV12-4; len: 15; abundance: many; j_gene: TRBJ2-1; CDR3aa: CASSFTSGGNNEQFF; CDR3nt: TGTGCCAGCAGCTTTACTAGCGGGGGTAACAATGAGCAGTTCTTC
d_gene: -; v_gene: TRBV21-1; len: 17; abundance: -; j_gene: TRBJ2-7; CDR3aa: CASSQGGGTGKNYEQYF; CDR3nt: TGTGCCAGCAGCCAAGGTGGCGGGACAGGGAAGAATTACGAGCAGTACTTC
d_gene: -; v_gene: TRBV6-2/TRBV6-3; len: 14; abundance: -; j_gene: TRBJ1-6; CDR3aa: CASSPDWARSPLHF; CDR3nt: TGTGCCAGCAGCCCGGACTGGGCGCGGTCACCCCTCCACTTT
d_gene: TRBD1; v_gene: TRBV5-1; len: 16; abundance: -; j_gene: TRBJ2-1; CDR3aa: CASSGTGELVRDEQFF; CDR3nt: TGCGCCAGCAGCGGGACAGGGGAATTGGTGAGGGATGAGCAGTTCTTC
d_gene: -; v_gene: TRBV16; len: 13; abundance: -; j_gene: TRBJ2-7; CDR3aa: CASSQLQSYEQYF; CDR3nt: TGTGCCAGCAGCCAACTGCAGTCCTACGAGCAGTACTTC
d_gene: TRBD2; v_gene: TRBV20-1; len: 19; abundance: -; j_gene: TRBJ2-1; CDR3aa: CSARISPFSLAGIYNEQFF; CDR3nt: TGCAGTGCTAGGATATCCCCATTTTCATTAGCGGGAATCTACAATGAGCAGTTCTTC
d_gene: -; v_gene: TRBV20-1; len: 14; abundance: many; j_gene: TRBJ2-7; CDR3aa: CSARDQARVSEQYF; CDR3nt: TGCAGTGCTAGAGATCAGGCCAGGGTGAGCGAGCAGTACTTC
d_gene: TRBD1; v_gene: TRBV7-2; len: 13; abundance: -; j_gene: TRBJ2-2; CDR3aa: CASSRNRGQELFF; CDR3nt: TGTGCCAGCAGCCGCAACAGGGGTCAGGAGCTGTTTTTT
d_gene: TRBD1; v_gene: TRBV28; len: 16; abundance: few; j_gene: TRBJ2-1; CDR3aa: CASRVPGQGAYNEQFF; CDR3nt: TGTGCCAGCAGGGTTCCGGGACAGGGGGCCTACAATGAGCAGTTCTTC
d_gene: TRBD1; v_gene: TRBV7-2; len: 15; abundance: -; j_gene: TRBJ1-4; CDR3aa: CASSIQGGGNEKLFF; CDR3nt: TGTGCCAGCAGCATACAAGGGGGCGGGAATGAAAAACTGTTTTTT
d_gene: TRBD2; v_gene: TRBV20-1; len: 13; abundance: many; j_gene: TRBJ2-3; CDR3aa: CSVTSGNTDTQYF; CDR3nt: TGCAGTGTGACTAGCGGGAACACAGATACGCAGTATTTT
d_gene: TRBD1; v_gene: TRBV20-1; len: 14; abundance: -; j_gene: TRBJ1-3; CDR3aa: CSAGQGQPGDTIYF; CDR3nt: TGCAGTGCAGGACAGGGCCAACCCGGCGACACCATATATTTT
d_gene: TRBD2; v_gene: TRBV20-1; len: 17; abundance: -; j_gene: TRBJ2-7; CDR3aa: CSARDPRGSGSPYEQYF; CDR3nt: TGCAGTGCTAGAGATCCCCGGGGTAGCGGGTCCCCCTACGAGCAGTACTTC
d_gene: TRBD2; v_gene: TRBV10-2; len: 19; abundance: many; j_gene: TRBJ2-3; CDR3aa: CASQSGGLLRLRSTDTQYF; CDR3nt: TGCGCCAGCCAGAGCGGGGGACTTCTCCGCCTCAGGAGCACAGATACGCAGTATTTT
d_gene: -; v_gene: TRBV10-3; len: 15; abundance: few; j_gene: TRBJ2-7; CDR3aa: CAISEGRNRDAEQYF; CDR3nt: TGTGCCATCAGTGAGGGGAGAAACCGGGACGCCGAGCAGTACTTC
d_gene: TRBD1; v_gene: TRBV10-3; len: 15; abundance: -; j_gene: TRBJ2-5; CDR3aa: CAISESAGGSETQYF; CDR3nt: TGTGCCATCAGTGAGTCGGCAGGGGGCTCGGAGACCCAGTACTTC
d_gene: TRBD1; v_gene: TRBV2; len: 15; abundance: -; j_gene: TRBJ1-5; CDR3aa: CASSTTGEYDQPQHF; CDR3nt: TGTGCCAGCAGTACGACAGGGGAGTACGATCAGCCCCAGCATTTT
d_gene: TRBD2; v_gene: TRBV28; len: 14; abundance: many; j_gene: TRBJ2-7; CDR3aa: CASSLLAGQGEQYF; CDR3nt: TGTGCCAGCAGTCTTCTAGCGGGACAAGGCGAGCAGTACTTC
d_gene: -; v_gene: TRBV3-1; len: 15; abundance: -; j_gene: TRBJ2-5; CDR3aa: CASSPLGGPQETQYF; CDR3nt: TGTGCCAGCAGCCCATTGGGCGGGCCCCAAGAGACCCAGTACTTC
d_gene: TRBD2; v_gene: TRBV7-2; len: 14; abundance: few; j_gene: TRBJ2-3; CDR3aa: CASARGGRTDTQYF; CDR3nt: TGTGCCAGCGCGCGGGGGGGCCGAACAGATACGCAGTATTTT
d_gene: -; v_gene: TRBV6-5; len: 13; abundance: many; j_gene: TRBJ2-7; CDR3aa: CASSYLFSYEQYF; CDR3nt: TGTGCCAGCAGTTACCTATTTAGCTACGAGCAGTACTTC
d_gene: -; v_gene: TRBV20-1; len: 14; abundance: -; j_gene: TRBJ2-7; CDR3aa: CSARRRVNGYEQYF; CDR3nt: TGCAGTGCTAGGAGGAGGGTCAATGGCTACGAGCAGTACTTC
d_gene: -; v_gene: TRBV20-1; len: 13; abundance: few; j_gene: TRBJ1-6; CDR3aa: CSASDTRHSPLHF; CDR3nt: TGCAGTGCCAGTGATACACGTCATTCACCCCTCCACTTT
d_gene: -; v_gene: TRBV5-1; len: 15; abundance: many; j_gene: TRBJ2-3; CDR3aa: CASSLDGVRTDTQYF; CDR3nt: TGCGCCAGCAGCTTGGATGGGGTACGGACAGATACGCAGTATTTT
d_gene: -; v_gene: TRBV9; len: 13; abundance: few; j_gene: TRBJ1-1; CDR3aa: CASSEGVNTEAFF; CDR3nt: TGTGCCAGCAGCGAAGGAGTGAACACTGAAGCTTTCTTT
d_gene: -; v_gene: TRBV6-2/TRBV6-3; len: 11; abundance: -; j_gene: TRBJ2-3; CDR3aa: CASTSRDTQYF; CDR3nt: TGTGCCAGCACCTCTAGGGATACGCAGTATTTT
d_gene: -; v_gene: TRBV20-1; len: 15; abundance: -; j_gene: TRBJ2-7; CDR3aa: CSARDPRTPTYEQYF; CDR3nt: TGCAGTGCTAGAGATCCCCGGACCCCTACCTACGAGCAGTACTTC
d_gene: -; v_gene: TRBV20-1; len: 14; abundance: -; j_gene: TRBJ1-2; CDR3aa: CSASRQGIWYGYTF; CDR3nt: TGCAGTGCTAGCCGTCAGGGGATTTGGTATGGCTACACCTTC
d_gene: TRBD1; v_gene: TRBV6-1; len: 13; abundance: -; j_gene: TRBJ1-1; CDR3aa: CASRGTGGFRAFF; CDR3nt: TGTGCCAGCCGGGGGACAGGGGGTTTCCGAGCTTTCTTT
d_gene: TRBD1; v_gene: TRBV6-4; len: 14; abundance: few; j_gene: TRBJ2-2; CDR3aa: CASRRDRGTGELFF; CDR3nt: TGTGCCAGCCGCCGGGACAGGGGAACCGGGGAGCTGTTTTTT
d_gene: TRBD2; v_gene: TRBV7-3; len: 15; abundance: -; j_gene: TRBJ2-1; CDR3aa: CASSFQLSGIYEQFF; CDR3nt: TGTGCCAGCAGTTTCCAGCTAAGCGGGATCTATGAGCAGTTCTTC
d_gene: -; v_gene: TRBV7-2; len: 12; abundance: few; j_gene: TRBJ2-2; CDR3aa: CASSLPPGELFF; CDR3nt: TGTGCCAGCAGCTTACCTCCCGGGGAGCTGTTTTTT
d_gene: -; v_gene: TRBV5-6; len: 15; abundance: few; j_gene: TRBJ2-4; CDR3aa: CASSLAEGQKNIQYF; CDR3nt: TGTGCCAGCAGCTTGGCCGAAGGACAGAAAAACATTCAGTACTTC
d_gene: -; v_gene: TRBV9; len: 14; abundance: once; j_gene: TRBJ2-4; CDR3aa: CASSGGLSKNIQYF; CDR3nt: TGTGCCAGCAGCGGAGGGTTGAGCAAAAACATTCAGTACTTC
d_gene: TRBD1; v_gene: TRBV29-1; len: 18; abundance: many; j_gene: TRBJ2-6; CDR3aa: CSAGLGTGWSSGANVLTF; CDR3nt: TGCAGCGCTGGGCTCGGGACAGGGTGGAGCTCTGGGGCCAACGTCCTGACTTTC
d_gene: -; v_gene: TRBV5-6; len: 16; abundance: many; j_gene: TRBJ1-3; CDR3aa: CASSLGFGGPGNTIYF; CDR3nt: TGTGCCAGCAGCTTGGGGTTCGGGGGGCCTGGAAACACCATATATTTT